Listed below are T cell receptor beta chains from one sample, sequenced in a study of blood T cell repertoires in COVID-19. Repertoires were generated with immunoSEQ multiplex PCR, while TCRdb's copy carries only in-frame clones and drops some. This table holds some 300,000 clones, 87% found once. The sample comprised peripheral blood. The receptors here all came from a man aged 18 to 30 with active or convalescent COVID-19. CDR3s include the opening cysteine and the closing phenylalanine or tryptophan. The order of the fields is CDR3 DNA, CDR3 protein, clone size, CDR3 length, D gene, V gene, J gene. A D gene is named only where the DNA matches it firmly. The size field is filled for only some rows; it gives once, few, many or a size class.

CDR3 DNA: TGTGCCACCAGCAGAGATGGTTGGCCCGAAAAACTGTTTTTT
CDR3 protein: CATSRDGWPEKLFF
clone size: NA
CDR3 length: 14
D gene: NA
V gene: TRBV15
J gene: TRBJ1-4

CDR3 DNA: TGTGCCACCAGTGAAAGGACAGGGAGGATCCGATATGGCTACACCTTC
CDR3 protein: CATSERTGRIRYGYTF
clone size: once
CDR3 length: 16
D gene: TRBD1
V gene: TRBV24-1
J gene: TRBJ1-2

CDR3 DNA: TGCGCCAGCAGCCAAGGGACTCCCTCTAGTCTCGAGCAGTACTTC
CDR3 protein: CASSQGTPSSLEQYF
clone size: few
CDR3 length: 15
D gene: NA
V gene: TRBV4-1
J gene: TRBJ2-7

CDR3 DNA: TGTGCCAGCTCCAGCAGGGCCCCCTACGAGCAGTACTTC
CDR3 protein: CASSSRAPYEQYF
clone size: NA
CDR3 length: 13
D gene: NA
V gene: TRBV6-5
J gene: TRBJ2-7

CDR3 DNA: TGTGCCAGCAGTTTGGGACAGGGGGCGCTGGAAAAACTGTTTTTT
CDR3 protein: CASSLGQGALEKLFF
clone size: once
CDR3 length: 15
D gene: TRBD1
V gene: TRBV27
J gene: TRBJ1-4

CDR3 DNA: TGTGCCAGCAGTTCAAATAACTATGGCTACACCTTC
CDR3 protein: CASSSNNYGYTF
clone size: NA
CDR3 length: 12
D gene: NA
V gene: TRBV28
J gene: TRBJ1-2

CDR3 DNA: TGTGCCAGCAGCCAAGAAAGCGGGCGTTATAATTCACCCCTCCACTTT
CDR3 protein: CASSQESGRYNSPLHF
clone size: NA
CDR3 length: 16
D gene: NA
V gene: TRBV3-1/TRBV3-2
J gene: TRBJ1-6

CDR3 DNA: TGTGCCAGCGGCGGGACAGTGACTGAAGCTTTCTTT
CDR3 protein: CASGGTVTEAFF
clone size: NA
CDR3 length: 12
D gene: TRBD1
V gene: TRBV27
J gene: TRBJ1-1

CDR3 DNA: TGTGCCAGCAGCCCGCGGCACAGGGATCAGCAGTTCTTC
CDR3 protein: CASSPRHRDQQFF
clone size: once
CDR3 length: 13
D gene: NA
V gene: TRBV11-2
J gene: TRBJ2-1

CDR3 DNA: TGTGCCAGCGGGTTGGGCGGCACAGATACGCAGTATTTT
CDR3 protein: CASGLGGTDTQYF
clone size: NA
CDR3 length: 13
D gene: NA
V gene: TRBV28
J gene: TRBJ2-3

CDR3 DNA: TGTGCCAGCAGTTACTCGGGGCCGATGGGTAACTATGGCTACACCTTC
CDR3 protein: CASSYSGPMGNYGYTF
clone size: NA
CDR3 length: 16
D gene: NA
V gene: TRBV6-5
J gene: TRBJ1-2

CDR3 DNA: TGTGCCAGCTCCCAATTACATCAAGAGACCCAGTACTTC
CDR3 protein: CASSQLHQETQYF
clone size: once
CDR3 length: 13
D gene: NA
V gene: TRBV18
J gene: TRBJ2-5

CDR3 DNA: TGCGCCAGCAGCCCCATAGGACAGCCCCAGTATGGCTACACCTTC
CDR3 protein: CASSPIGQPQYGYTF
clone size: NA
CDR3 length: 15
D gene: NA
V gene: TRBV4-1
J gene: TRBJ1-2

CDR3 DNA: TGTGCCAGCAGATTACAGGGGGCCGGTGAAAAACTGTTTTTT
CDR3 protein: CASRLQGAGEKLFF
clone size: NA
CDR3 length: 14
D gene: TRBD1
V gene: TRBV5-6
J gene: TRBJ1-4

CDR3 DNA: TGTGCCAGCCAGACAGGGACGGACTATGGCTACACCTTC
CDR3 protein: CASQTGTDYGYTF
clone size: NA
CDR3 length: 13
D gene: TRBD1
V gene: TRBV6-5
J gene: TRBJ1-2

CDR3 DNA: TGTGCCAGCAGCGCTGGGACTAGGGCAGGGGGGCCCCAAGAGACCCAGTACTTC
CDR3 protein: CASSAGTRAGGPQETQYF
clone size: NA
CDR3 length: 18
D gene: NA
V gene: TRBV9
J gene: TRBJ2-5

CDR3 DNA: TGTGCCAGCAGCCTAGCGAAGGGGATCAACGTCCTGACTTTC
CDR3 protein: CASSLAKGINVLTF
clone size: NA
CDR3 length: 14
D gene: NA
V gene: TRBV27
J gene: TRBJ2-6

CDR3 DNA: TGTGCCAGCAGTTACTCGGGGACAGGGAGGACTGAAGCTTTCTTT
CDR3 protein: CASSYSGTGRTEAFF
clone size: NA
CDR3 length: 15
D gene: TRBD1
V gene: TRBV6-5
J gene: TRBJ1-1

CDR3 DNA: TGTGCCAGTCAGCCGACAGGGGGCAAAACTGAAGCTTTCTTT
CDR3 protein: CASQPTGGKTEAFF
clone size: NA
CDR3 length: 14
D gene: TRBD1
V gene: TRBV6-5
J gene: TRBJ1-1

CDR3 DNA: TGTGCCAGCTCACCGGCACAGGGGTACGAGCAGTACTTC
CDR3 protein: CASSPAQGYEQYF
clone size: NA
CDR3 length: 13
D gene: TRBD1
V gene: TRBV18
J gene: TRBJ2-7

CDR3 DNA: TGTGCCAGCAGCTTAGTTGGAGGCGGGATGATCACAGATACGCAGTATTTT
CDR3 protein: CASSLVGGGMITDTQYF
clone size: NA
CDR3 length: 17
D gene: NA
V gene: TRBV7-2
J gene: TRBJ2-3

CDR3 DNA: TGTGCCAGCAGATCACAGGGTTTTCAGCCCCAGCATTTT
CDR3 protein: CASRSQGFQPQHF
clone size: NA
CDR3 length: 13
D gene: NA
V gene: TRBV28
J gene: TRBJ1-5

CDR3 DNA: TGTGCCCTGGGAGACCTGGACCACGAGCAGTACTTC
CDR3 protein: CALGDLDHEQYF
clone size: NA
CDR3 length: 12
D gene: NA
V gene: TRBV6-7
J gene: TRBJ2-7

CDR3 DNA: TGTGCCACCAGTGATTTGACCAGCGGAAGCTCCTACAATGAGCAGTTCTTC
CDR3 protein: CATSDLTSGSSYNEQFF
clone size: NA
CDR3 length: 17
D gene: NA
V gene: TRBV24-1
J gene: TRBJ2-1

CDR3 DNA: TGTGCCAGCAGGGACATTAATCAGCCCCAGCATTTT
CDR3 protein: CASRDINQPQHF
clone size: NA
CDR3 length: 12
D gene: NA
V gene: TRBV28
J gene: TRBJ1-5

CDR3 DNA: TGTGCCAGTAGTAGGGCAGGGGACCACCTGAACACTGAAGCTTTCTTT
CDR3 protein: CASSRAGDHLNTEAFF
clone size: NA
CDR3 length: 16
D gene: NA
V gene: TRBV19
J gene: TRBJ1-1

CDR3 DNA: TGCGCCAGCAGCCAAGATGTGAGCTCTGGGGCCAACGTCCTGACTTTC
CDR3 protein: CASSQDVSSGANVLTF
clone size: many
CDR3 length: 16
D gene: NA
V gene: TRBV4-3
J gene: TRBJ2-6

CDR3 DNA: TGTGCCAGCAGCTTAATGGCTAGCGGAGGGGAGCAGTTCTTC
CDR3 protein: CASSLMASGGEQFF
clone size: NA
CDR3 length: 14
D gene: TRBD2
V gene: TRBV7-9
J gene: TRBJ2-1

CDR3 DNA: TGTGCCAGCAGTTACCAGGGCCGGAACACTGAAGCTTTCTTT
CDR3 protein: CASSYQGRNTEAFF
clone size: NA
CDR3 length: 14
D gene: NA
V gene: TRBV6-6
J gene: TRBJ1-1

CDR3 DNA: TGTGCCAGCAGCTTAGTAGGACAGCTCTATGAAGGCTACACCTTC
CDR3 protein: CASSLVGQLYEGYTF
clone size: NA
CDR3 length: 15
D gene: NA
V gene: TRBV7-9
J gene: TRBJ1-2

CDR3 DNA: TGCAGTGCTAGTTTACGGTACACCGGGGAGCTGTTTTTT
CDR3 protein: CSASLRYTGELFF
clone size: NA
CDR3 length: 13
D gene: NA
V gene: TRBV20-1
J gene: TRBJ2-2

CDR3 DNA: TGCGCCAGCAGCCATTTAGGGGCCGACATTCAGTACTTC
CDR3 protein: CASSHLGADIQYF
clone size: NA
CDR3 length: 13
D gene: NA
V gene: TRBV4-1
J gene: TRBJ2-4

CDR3 DNA: TGTGCCAGCAGTAGAGGGCCAGGATTAACCTTC
CDR3 protein: CASSRGPGLTF
clone size: NA
CDR3 length: 11
D gene: NA
V gene: TRBV6-5
J gene: TRBJ2-7

CDR3 DNA: TGTGCCAGCAGCCCAGGGGGCGAATGGAATGGCTACACCTTC
CDR3 protein: CASSPGGEWNGYTF
clone size: NA
CDR3 length: 14
D gene: TRBD1
V gene: TRBV7-6
J gene: TRBJ1-2

CDR3 DNA: TGTGCCAGCAGTTTGCAGCGGGGCAGAGAGCAGTACTTC
CDR3 protein: CASSLQRGREQYF
clone size: NA
CDR3 length: 13
D gene: TRBD2
V gene: TRBV12-3/TRBV12-4
J gene: TRBJ2-7

CDR3 DNA: TGTGCCAGCAGTAAGGACACGGCGAACACTGAAGCTTTCTTT
CDR3 protein: CASSKDTANTEAFF
clone size: NA
CDR3 length: 14
D gene: NA
V gene: TRBV28
J gene: TRBJ1-1

CDR3 DNA: TGCGCCAGCAGCTTTATAGCGGGAGGTTTCGCCGGGGAGCTGTTTTTT
CDR3 protein: CASSFIAGGFAGELFF
clone size: NA
CDR3 length: 16
D gene: TRBD2
V gene: TRBV5-1
J gene: TRBJ2-2

CDR3 DNA: TGTGCCAGCAGTTTACCCCAAATTACAGGGGGCCCCTACGAGCAGTACTTC
CDR3 protein: CASSLPQITGGPYEQYF
clone size: NA
CDR3 length: 17
D gene: TRBD1
V gene: TRBV28
J gene: TRBJ2-7

CDR3 DNA: TGTGCCAGCAGCCACCCGGGGTCAGATACGCAGTATTTT
CDR3 protein: CASSHPGSDTQYF
clone size: once
CDR3 length: 13
D gene: NA
V gene: TRBV14
J gene: TRBJ2-3

CDR3 DNA: TGTGCCAGCAGCTTTGGGCTGTCGGAGCGGGCCCCCTACGAGCAGTACTTC
CDR3 protein: CASSFGLSERAPYEQYF
clone size: NA
CDR3 length: 17
D gene: NA
V gene: TRBV7-2
J gene: TRBJ2-7

CDR3 DNA: TGTGCCAGCAGTCCCGGGACACGCTATGGCTACACCTTC
CDR3 protein: CASSPGTRYGYTF
clone size: once
CDR3 length: 13
D gene: NA
V gene: TRBV6-6
J gene: TRBJ1-2

CDR3 DNA: TGCGCCAGCAGCCAGGGAGGCGACAGGGTCAATCAGCCCCAGCATTTT
CDR3 protein: CASSQGGDRVNQPQHF
clone size: NA
CDR3 length: 16
D gene: TRBD1
V gene: TRBV4-1
J gene: TRBJ1-5

CDR3 DNA: TGTGCCAGCAGCTTGGGCCCAGGGGATGAGCAGTTCTTC
CDR3 protein: CASSLGPGDEQFF
clone size: NA
CDR3 length: 13
D gene: NA
V gene: TRBV7-8
J gene: TRBJ2-1

CDR3 DNA: TGCGCCAGCAGCGGATCCGGGACAGGGAATGAAAAACTGTTTTTT
CDR3 protein: CASSGSGTGNEKLFF
clone size: NA
CDR3 length: 15
D gene: TRBD1
V gene: TRBV5-1
J gene: TRBJ1-4

CDR3 DNA: TGTGCCAGCACCATGAGCGGGATCCTCACAGATACGCAGTATTTT
CDR3 protein: CASTMSGILTDTQYF
clone size: few
CDR3 length: 15
D gene: TRBD2
V gene: TRBV5-8
J gene: TRBJ2-3

CDR3 DNA: TGTGCCAGCAGAACAGGGTTCAATGAGCAGTTCTTC
CDR3 protein: CASRTGFNEQFF
clone size: NA
CDR3 length: 12
D gene: NA
V gene: TRBV6-6
J gene: TRBJ2-1

CDR3 DNA: TGTGCCAGTAGTATCTACTTCTGGGATACGCAGTATTTT
CDR3 protein: CASSIYFWDTQYF
clone size: NA
CDR3 length: 13
D gene: NA
V gene: TRBV19
J gene: TRBJ2-3

CDR3 DNA: TGTGCCAGCAGCCAAGATACGGGGAGGCTCCACACAGATACGCAGTATTTT
CDR3 protein: CASSQDTGRLHTDTQYF
clone size: NA
CDR3 length: 17
D gene: NA
V gene: TRBV3-1/TRBV3-2
J gene: TRBJ2-3

CDR3 DNA: TGTGCCACCAGGCCTGATGCACAAGATACGCAGTATTTT
CDR3 protein: CATRPDAQDTQYF
clone size: NA
CDR3 length: 13
D gene: NA
V gene: TRBV15
J gene: TRBJ2-3